The 21 T cell receptor beta chains below all came from one sample that was sequenced in a study of cytomegalovirus exposure and HLA in healthy donors. PCR employed 60 Vbeta and 13 Jbeta primers. Repertoires were generated with immunoSEQ multiplex PCR, while TCRdb's copy carries only in-frame clones and drops some. Of 150,000 or so clones in the sample, roughly four fifths were seen once. Sequencing was performed on PBMCs. The receptors here all came from a man between 45 and 60 years old in good health and CMV-seropositive.

This clone has only a few counts. The rearrangement uses TRBV5-1 and TRBJ2-7; D possibly corresponds to TRBD2 (6 bases). Germline V gene data show CDR1 as SGHRS and CDR2 as YFSETQ. The CDR3 is 12 residues long. V dropped 4 bases and J dropped 4 bases, with 9 bases sitting between them. CDR3 residues: CASSTGGYEQYF. In DNA form, the CDR3 reads TGCGCCAGCAGCACCGGGGGATACGAGCAGTACTTC. The variable domain in full, with the rest retrieved from reference TRBV5-1 and TRBJ2-7, is KAGVTQTPRYLIKTRGQQVTLSCSPISGHRSVSWYQQTPGQGLQFLFEYFSETQRNKGNFPGRFSGRQFSNSRSEMNVSTLELGDSALYLCASSTGGYEQYFGPGTRLTVT.

The chain couples TRBV6-5 to TRBJ2-5; 7 nucleotides line up with TRBD1. V was clipped by 0 bases and J by 3 bases; unmatched bases: 4. The CDR3 runs to 15 residues. The germline V gene encodes CDR1 MNHEY and CDR2 SVGAGI. CDR3 protein: CASSYSGQPKETQYF. CDR3 bases: TGTGCCAGCAGTTACTCGGGACAGCCAAAAGAGACCCAGTACTTC.

The chain couples TRBV30 to TRBJ1-5, with D tentatively TRBD1 (5 bases). Germline loops: CDR1 GTSNPN, CDR2 SVGIG (reference sequence). This CDR3 comprises 16 residues. The V end was cut by 0 bases, the J end by 2 bases, with 14 bases between. In DNA, the CDR3 is TGTGCCTGGAGTGTACGAAGGTCAGGGCGCAATCAGCCCCAGCATTTT. Translated, it gives CAWSVRRSGRNQPQHF.

This clone was seen only a few times. The rearrangement joins TRBV7-9 to TRBJ1-4; D ambiguous. V was trimmed by 7 bases and J by 6 bases, leaving 9 bases between them. This CDR3 is 12 amino acids long. Germline-derived CDR1 and CDR2 are SEHNR and FQNEAQ (reference sequence). CDR3 in amino acids: CASMRADEKLFF. In DNA, the CDR3 is TGTGCCAGCATGCGGGCCGATGAAAAACTGTTTTTT.

The chain has TRBV20-1 and TRBJ2-7; D gene uncertain. V gave up 5 bases and J gave up 2 bases, with 4 bases separating them. This CDR3 region has 10 residues. Germline assignment: CDR1 DFQATT and CDR2 SNEGSKA (reference sequence). CDR3: CSAFTYEQYF. The CDR3 DNA sequence: TGCAGTGCTTTTACCTACGAGCAGTACTTC.

CDR3 nucleotide sequence: TGTGCCAGCAGCTTAGGGGCTTCAACGGCTGAGCAGTTCTTC. Translated, it gives CASSLGASTAEQFF. The chain employs TRBV7-9 and TRBJ2-1, with D unresolved. CDR1 and CDR2 from the germline V gene are SEHNR and FQNEAQ (reference sequence). The CDR3 sequence is 14 residues long. With 1 base removed from V and 9 bases from J, the gap between germline ends came to 13 bases.

The chain carries TRBV28 and TRBJ1-2; D not resolved. The CDR3 length is 12 residues. Between the trimmed V and J ends, which lost 4 bases and 0 bases, there was a span of 3 bases. Germline CDR1 MDHEN, CDR2 SYDVKM. CDR3 in amino acids: CASSYTNYGYTF. The CDR3 DNA reads TGTGCCAGCAGTTATACTAACTATGGCTACACCTTC.

CDR3 in amino acids: CASTLTASYNEQFF. The DNA of the CDR3 is TGTGCCAGCACTTTGACAGCCTCCTACAATGAGCAGTTCTTC. This chain connects TRBV9 to TRBJ2-1; D is perhaps TRBD1 (5 bases). V dropped 6 bases and J dropped 0 bases, with 10 bases sitting between them. This CDR3 contains 14 residues. Germline V gene data show CDR1 as SGDLS and CDR2 as YYNGEE.

V usage is TRBV30 and J usage is TRBJ2-7, with D possibly being TRBD1 (5 bases). Germline V CDR1 and CDR2: GTSNPN, SVGIG (reference sequence). The length of the CDR3 is 14 residues. V was pared by 0 bases and J by 2 bases, with 11 bases between. The CDR3 sequence is CAWSVFQGTYEQYF. CDR3 nucleotide sequence: TGTGCCTGGAGTGTATTTCAGGGAACCTACGAGCAGTACTTC.

J is TRBJ2-2 and V is TRBV29-1; the D is unclear. CDR1 and CDR2 (germline): SQVTM, ANQGSEA. V was shortened by 1 base and J by 8 bases, with 5 bases between the two germline ends. The CDR3 is 11 residues long. The CDR3 DNA sequence: TGCAGCGTTGAAGGCGCTGGGGAGCTGTTTTTT. It encodes CSVEGAGELFF.

This rearrangement joins TRBV9 to TRBJ2-3, with D possibly being TRBD2 (6 bases). CDR3 length: 15 residues. V was pared by 0 bases and J by 3 bases, with 11 bases between. From germline, CDR1 is SGDLS and CDR2 YYNGEE. CDR3 amino acids: CASSVVGGLTDTQYF. The CDR3 DNA is TGTGCCAGCAGCGTAGTCGGGGGTTTAACAGATACGCAGTATTTT. Supplemented by reference TRBV9 and TRBJ2-3, the full variable domain reads DSGVTQTPKHLITATGQRVTLRCSPRSGDLSVYWYQQSLDQGLQFLIQYYNGEERAKGNILERFSAQQFPDLHSELNLSSLELGDSALYFCASSVVGGLTDTQYFGPGTRLTVL.

The chain links TRBV6-5 to TRBJ1-6, with D perhaps TRBD1 (5 bases). V was trimmed by 0 bases and J by 8 bases, leaving 11 bases between them. Germline V gives CDR1 MNHEY, CDR2 SVGAGI. The CDR3 spans 15 residues. The CDR3 DNA is TGTGCCAGCAGTTACTCGGTCTGGGGGGATTCACCCCTCCACTTT. Its translation: CASSYSVWGDSPLHF.

This chain links TRBV5-1 with TRBJ1-2; D not certain. This CDR3 has 15 residues. Germline CDR1 SGHRS, CDR2 YFSETQ. The ends were cut back, 4 bases at V and 4 bases at J, with 17 bases in the middle. CDR3 bases: TGCGCCAGCAGCAGCTTAGGACTCAATCCCTATGGCTACACCTTC. This gives the protein CASSSLGLNPYGYTF.

This chain links TRBV7-8 with TRBJ2-3; 8 nucleotides line up with TRBD1. The CDR3 runs to 16 residues. Germline V CDR1 and CDR2: SGHVS, FQNEAQ. V lost 3 bases and J lost 4; bases outside the gene matches: 9. The DNA for the CDR3 is TGTGCCAGCAGCTTTTTTAACAGGGGGGTCGCAGATACGCAGTATTTT. This encodes CASSFFNRGVADTQYF.

The chain uses TRBV11-2 and TRBJ1-3; perhaps TRBD1 as D (6 bases). Per the germline V gene, CDR1 is SGHAT and CDR2 is FQNNGV. This CDR3 comprises 17 residues. Trimming cost V 5 bases and J 1 base, with 18 bases left between them. The CDR3 bases are TGTGCCAGCAGCCTAACACACGGACAGCTTTCTGGAAACACCATATATTTT. The encoded protein is CASSLTHGQLSGNTIYF.

This chain joins TRBV7-9 and TRBJ2-2; TRBD1 aligns across 8 bases. The CDR3 runs 15 residues. The J segment lost 7 bases and the V segment lost 5 bases, leaving 9 bases of the junction unmatched. Looked up from germline, CDR1 is SEHNR and CDR2 is FQNEAQ (reference sequence). DNA of the CDR3: TGTGCCAGCAGCCCTTTTGACAGGGGCGGCGGGGAGCTGTTTTTT. It is translated as CASSPFDRGGGELFF. Looking up the rest from reference TRBV7-9 and TRBJ2-2 gives the full variable domain: DTGVSQNPRHKITKRGQNVTFRCDPISEHNRLYWYRQTLGQGPEFLTYFQNEAQLEKSRLLSDRFSAERPKGSFSTLEIQRTEQGDSAMYLCASSPFDRGGGELFFGEGSRLTVL.

This chain uses TRBV28 with TRBJ2-5, with 7 bases matching TRBD2. V was clipped by 2 bases and J by 5 bases; unmatched bases: 11. Germline V gene lookup returns CDR1 MDHEN and CDR2 SYDVKM. This CDR3 has 16 amino acids. CDR3 DNA sequence: TGTGCCAGCAGTTTAGGAGGGTGGGGGGGGGTTGAGACCCAGTACTTC. Amino acids: CASSLGGWGGVETQYF. Full variable domain (missing parts from reference TRBV28 and TRBJ2-5): DVKVTQSSRYLVKRTGEKVFLECVQDMDHENMFWYRQDPGLGLRLIYFSYDVKMKEKGDIPEGYSVSREKKERFSLILESASTNQTSMYLCASSLGGWGGVETQYFGPGTRLLVL.

The chain combines TRBV28 with TRBJ1-3; 9 bases match TRBD1. Trimming cost V 5 bases and J 7 bases; bases outside gene matches: 6. The CDR3 has 14 amino acids. The V gene's germline CDR1 is MDHEN and CDR2 SYDVKM. The CDR3 DNA is TGTGCCAGCAGTGGGGACAGGGTCCGGAACACCATATATTTT. Translated, it gives CASSGDRVRNTIYF.

The rearrangement links TRBV4-1 to TRBJ2-7, with 7 bases that match TRBD1. Trimming removed 0 bases from V and 4 bases from J; junction bases left unmatched: 6. CDR1 and CDR2 from the germline V gene are MGHRA and YSYEKL. The CDR3 extends over 15 amino acids. The CDR3 DNA reads as TGCGCCAGCAGCCAAGAAGTGACAGGGCCTTACGAGCAGTACTTC. Translation gives CASSQEVTGPYEQYF.

The V and J genes are TRBV5-6 and TRBJ2-7, with D possibly TRBD2 on 5 matching bases. V was clipped by 1 base and J by 7 bases, with 6 bases between them. Germline V lookup: CDR1 SGHDT, CDR2 YYEEEE. The CDR3 is 11 amino acids. The CDR3 sequence: CASSLTGEQYF. The CDR3 nucleotides are TGTGCCAGCAGCTTGACGGGGGAGCAGTACTTC.

In this sample, this clone turned up a few times. The V and J genes are TRBV28 and TRBJ2-7, with 12 bases that match TRBD2. Germline assignment: CDR1 MDHEN and CDR2 SYDVKM. The trim removed 6 bases at V and 4 bases at J, leaving 7 bases unmatched. CDR3 size: 15 residues. CDR3 sequence: CASSLTSGRAYEQYF. The CDR3 DNA reads TGTGCCAGCAGCCTGACTAGCGGGAGAGCATACGAGCAGTACTTC.